The next 8 T cell receptor beta chains were all read from a single sample in a study of blood T cells in healthy people across ages. Sample-barcoded 5' priming and a J-beta primer mix drove a second PCR of roughly 6 to 12 cycles. One entry per CDR3 protein results from TCRdb running MiXCR on the 5' RACE reads. The table has 1.5 million to 2 million distinct CDR3 sequences, around 35% seen once. The sequencing sample was made of blood. The receptors come from a woman aged 30 to 39 in good health.

The chain is built from TRBV29-1 and TRBJ1-2; perhaps TRBD1 as D (5 bases). The length of the CDR3 is 11 residues. Trimming removed 6 bases from V and 7 bases from J, with 12 bases in between. The germline V gene has CDR1 SQVTM and CDR2 ANQGSEA. As DNA, the CDR3 is TGCAGCGTCTGCAGGGACTGTGGCTACACCTTC. This codes for CSVCRDCGYTF.

The chain combines TRBV5-1 with TRBJ2-1, with 7 positions matching TRBD2. The J segment lost 0 bases and the V segment lost 1 base, leaving 4 bases of the junction unmatched. The CDR3 contains 16 residues. The germline V gene encodes CDR1 SGHRS and CDR2 YFSETQ. DNA of the CDR3: TGCGCCAGCAGCTTGACTAGCGTGAGCTCCTACAATGAGCAGTTCTTC. It encodes CASSLTSVSSYNEQFF.

There are a few counts of this clonotype. This chain connects TRBV6-1 to TRBJ2-7, with D perhaps matching TRBD2 (5 bases). The length of the CDR3 is 13 residues. V lost 0 bases to trimming and J lost 3 bases, with 6 bases between them. The germline CDR1 and CDR2 sequences are MNHNS and SASEGT. CDR3 loop: CASSEAAGYEQYF. The CDR3 region has the DNA TGTGCCAGCAGTGAAGCTGCGGGCTACGAGCAGTACTTC.

V and J are TRBV20-1 and TRBJ2-3; D is unclear. Germline values: CDR1 DFQATT, CDR2 SNEGSKA (reference sequence). This CDR3 region has 14 residues. With 1 base removed from V and 0 bases from J, the gap between germline ends came to 8 bases. The CDR3 DNA sequence: TGCAGTGCTAGAGTTTGGGAAAGCACAGATACGCAGTATTTT. It codes for CSARVWESTDTQYF.

With respect to this clonotype: One end of the junction varies from germline; a read error may be responsible. The gene calls are TRBV6-4 and TRBJ1-6; the D is unclear. CDR3 length equals 13 residues. Germline CDR1 is MRHNA and CDR2 is SNTAGT. The CDR3 bases are TGCGCCAAAAATGGAACTCGAAATTCACCCCTCCACTTT. As protein: CAKNGTRNSPLHF.

This chain links TRBV5-1 with TRBJ1-6; 7 bases align to TRBD1. CDR1 is SGHRS and CDR2 is YFSETQ in the germline V gene. The J segment lost 9 bases and the V segment lost 4 bases, leaving 7 bases of the junction unmatched. CDR3 length: 14 amino acids. CDR3 in amino acids: CASSPTGEGSPLHF. CDR3 in DNA: TGCGCCAGCAGCCCAACAGGGGAAGGTTCACCCCTCCACTTT.

The chain joins TRBV2 to TRBJ2-5; D is undetermined. Germline values: CDR1 SNHLY, CDR2 FYNNEI. CDR3 length: 15 amino acids. V shed 4 bases and J shed 2 bases, with 14 bases lying between them. The CDR3 DNA reads TGTGCCAGCAGTGGAGAGGTGGGCCCGCAAGAGACCCAGTACTTC. Residues: CASSGEVGPQETQYF.

There are a few counts of this clonotype. The genes are TRBV3-1 and TRBJ2-3, with D possibly called TRBD1 or TRBD2 (5 bases each). The germline V gene has CDR1 LGHDT and CDR2 YNNKEL (reference sequence). This CDR3 region has 15 residues. V was clipped by 4 bases and J by 3 bases, with 14 bases between them. CDR3 protein: CASSLGVGETDTQYF. The CDR3 DNA sequence: TGTGCCAGCAGCCTAGGGGTCGGGGAAACAGATACGCAGTATTTT.